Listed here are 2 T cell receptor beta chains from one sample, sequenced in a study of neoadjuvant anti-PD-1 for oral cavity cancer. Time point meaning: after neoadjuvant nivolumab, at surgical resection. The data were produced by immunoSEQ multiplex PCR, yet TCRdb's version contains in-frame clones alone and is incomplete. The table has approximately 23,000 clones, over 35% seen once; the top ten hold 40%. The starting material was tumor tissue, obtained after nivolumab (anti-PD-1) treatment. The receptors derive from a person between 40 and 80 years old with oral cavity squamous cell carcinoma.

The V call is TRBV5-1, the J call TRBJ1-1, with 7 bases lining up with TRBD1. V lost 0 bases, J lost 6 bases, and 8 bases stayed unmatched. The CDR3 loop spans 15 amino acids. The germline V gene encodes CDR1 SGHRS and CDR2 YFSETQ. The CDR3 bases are TGCGCCAGCAGCTTGGGTCCAGGGGGAGGCCCTGAAGCTTTCTTT. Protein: CASSLGPGGGPEAFF.

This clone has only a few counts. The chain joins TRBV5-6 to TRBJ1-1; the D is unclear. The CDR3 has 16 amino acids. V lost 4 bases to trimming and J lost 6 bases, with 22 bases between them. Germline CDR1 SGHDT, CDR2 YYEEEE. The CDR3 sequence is CASSAHLQGSLPEAFF. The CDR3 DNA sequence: TGTGCCAGCAGCGCCCACCTCCAAGGTTCCTTACCTGAAGCTTTCTTT. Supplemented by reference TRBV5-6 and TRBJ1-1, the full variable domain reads DAGVTQSPTHLIKTRGQQVTLRCSPKSGHDTVSWYQQALGQGPQFIFQYYEEEERQRGNFPDRFSGHQFPNYSSELNVNALLLGDSALYLCASSAHLQGSLPEAFFGQGTRLTVV.